These 3 T cell receptor beta chains were all obtained from the same sample, sequenced in a study of OX40 agonist ivuxolimab in advanced cancers. The table came from immunoSEQ multiplex PCR; TCRdb's copy has only in-frame clones and leaves some out. The table has some 50,000 clones, approximately 90% seen once; the top ten hold approximately 5%. Source: CD4+ or CD8+ T cells sorted from blood, taken in a trial of the OX40 agonist ivuxolimab. The receptors stem from an adult with an advanced solid tumor such as melanoma, head and neck, liver or kidney cancer.

The chain couples TRBV9 to TRBJ2-5, with 10 bases identical to TRBD2. V lost 4 bases, J lost 4 bases, and 4 bases stayed unmatched. CDR3 size: 14 residues. Germline V gene lookup returns CDR1 SGDLS and CDR2 YYNGEE. CDR3 residues: CASSTRLAGETQYF. The DNA for the CDR3 is TGTGCCAGCAGCACCCGACTAGCGGGAGAGACCCAGTACTTC.

The CDR3: CASSFRPGGYTF. The CDR3 region has the DNA TGTGCCAGCAGTTTTCGGCCAGGTGGCTACACCTTC. The chain has TRBV28 and TRBJ1-2; D is undetermined. Germline V gene lookup returns CDR1 MDHEN and CDR2 SYDVKM. CDR3 length equals 12 residues. V was shortened by 3 bases and J by 7 bases, with 9 bases between the two germline ends.

The chain recombines TRBV7-9 with TRBJ2-5, with D possibly TRBD2 on 5 matching bases. The J call may be wrong; the DNA end is better matched by TRBJ2-7. This CDR3 has 18 residues. Germline-derived CDR1 and CDR2 are SEHNR and FQNEAQ (reference sequence). CDR3 residues: CASSLERRQAIRPYEQYF. The CDR3 region has the DNA TGTGCCAGCAGCTTAGAAAGGAGGCAGGCCATACGACCCTACGAGCAGTACTTC.